This T cell receptor beta chain appears in the sequencing data of a study of T cell repertoires in cytomegalovirus infection. Study outcomes and limitations: CMV-specific TCR beta clonotypes restricted by HLA-C were the ones dominating the ex vivo response.

The CDR3 length is 13 residues. Germline lookup yields CDR1 SGHTA and CDR2 FQGTGA. Trimming removed 3 bases at V and 2 bases at J, with 7 bases between. Using its own MiXCR run on the reads, TCRdb lists one record per CDR3 protein. The data hold some 400,000 distinct CDR3 sequences, with 31% observed a single time. This clonotype was recorded many times. Its antigen is unidentified. The chain has TRBV7-3 and TRBJ1-2; D call uncertain. Sequences were obtained from PBMCs. The clonotype originates from a human donor in good health (CMV status not recorded). Some clones in this sample may be carry-over from other donors' samples. Here the CDR3 reads CASSFGTNYGYTF. Here the CDR3 DNA reads TGTGCCAGCAGCTTTGGAACGAACTATGGCTACACCTTC.